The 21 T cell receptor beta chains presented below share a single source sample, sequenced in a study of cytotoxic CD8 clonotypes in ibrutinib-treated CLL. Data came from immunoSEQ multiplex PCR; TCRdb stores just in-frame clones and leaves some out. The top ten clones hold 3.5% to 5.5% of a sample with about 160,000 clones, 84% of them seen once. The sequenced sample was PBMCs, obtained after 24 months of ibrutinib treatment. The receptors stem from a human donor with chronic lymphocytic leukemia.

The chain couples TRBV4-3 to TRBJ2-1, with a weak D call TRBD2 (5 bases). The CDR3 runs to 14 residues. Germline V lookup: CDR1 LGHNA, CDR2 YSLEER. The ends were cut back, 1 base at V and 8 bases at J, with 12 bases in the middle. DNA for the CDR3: TGCGCCAGCAGCCAAGTAACTAGATACGATGAGCAGTTCTTC. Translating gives CASSQVTRYDEQFF.

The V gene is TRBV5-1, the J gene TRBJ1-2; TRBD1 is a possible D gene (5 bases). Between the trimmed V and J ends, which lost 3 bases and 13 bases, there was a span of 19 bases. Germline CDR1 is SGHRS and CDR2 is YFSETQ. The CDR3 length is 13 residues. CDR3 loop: CASSSGGTSTSTF. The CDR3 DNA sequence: TGCGCCAGCAGCTCGGGGGGGACCTCCACTTCCACCTTC.

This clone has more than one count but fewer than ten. The CDR3 is CASSLGGPTEAFF. The CDR3 region has the DNA TGTGCCAGCAGCTTGGGGGGGCCCACTGAAGCTTTCTTT. The rearrangement joins TRBV5-4 to TRBJ1-1; the D gene is possibly TRBD1 (6 bases). This CDR3 region has 13 residues. Trimming cost V 0 bases and J 4 bases, with 7 bases left between them. The germline CDR1 and CDR2 sequences are SGHNT and YYREEE (reference sequence). The entire variable domain, with the rest obtained from reference TRBV5-4 and TRBJ1-1, is as follows: ETGVTQSPTHLIKTRGQQVTLRCSSQSGHNTVSWYQQALGQGPQFIFQYYREEENGRGNFPPRFSGLQFPNYSSELNVNALELDDSALYLCASSLGGPTEAFFGQGTRLTVV.

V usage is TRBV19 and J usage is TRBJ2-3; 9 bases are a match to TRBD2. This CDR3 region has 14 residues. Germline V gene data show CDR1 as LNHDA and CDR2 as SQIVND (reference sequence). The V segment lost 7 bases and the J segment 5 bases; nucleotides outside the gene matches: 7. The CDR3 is CASKLAGGRDTQYF. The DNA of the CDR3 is TGTGCCAGTAAGCTGGCGGGAGGGCGAGATACGCAGTATTTT. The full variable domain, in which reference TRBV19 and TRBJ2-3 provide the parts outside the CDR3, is DGGITQSPKYLFRKEGQNVTLSCEQNLNHDAMYWYRQDPGQGLRLIYYSQIVNDFQKGDIAEGYSVSREKKESFPLTVTSAQKNPTAFYLCASKLAGGRDTQYFGPGTRLTVL.

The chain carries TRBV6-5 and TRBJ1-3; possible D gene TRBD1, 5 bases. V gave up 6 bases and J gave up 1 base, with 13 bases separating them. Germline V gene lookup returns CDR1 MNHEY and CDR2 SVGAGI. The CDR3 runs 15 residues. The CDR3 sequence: CASRNRQRSGNTIYF. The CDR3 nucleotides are TGTGCCAGCAGAAACAGACAGAGGTCTGGAAACACCATATATTTT.

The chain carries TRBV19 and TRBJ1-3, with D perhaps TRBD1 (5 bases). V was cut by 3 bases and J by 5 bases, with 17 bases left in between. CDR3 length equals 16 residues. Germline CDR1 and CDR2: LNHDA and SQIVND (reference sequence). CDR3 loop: CASSIPRPGARNTIYF. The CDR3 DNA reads TGTGCCAGTAGTATCCCCCGACCCGGGGCCCGAAACACCATATATTTT. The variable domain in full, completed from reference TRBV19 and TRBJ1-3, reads DGGITQSPKYLFRKEGQNVTLSCEQNLNHDAMYWYRQDPGQGLRLIYYSQIVNDFQKGDIAEGYSVSREKKESFPLTVTSAQKNPTAFYLCASSIPRPGARNTIYFGEGSWLTVV.

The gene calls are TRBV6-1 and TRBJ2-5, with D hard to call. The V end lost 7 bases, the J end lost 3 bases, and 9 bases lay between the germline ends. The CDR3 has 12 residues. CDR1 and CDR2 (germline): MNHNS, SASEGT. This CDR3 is CASTQDKETQYF. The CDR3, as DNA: TGTGCCAGCACCCAAGATAAAGAGACCCAGTACTTC.

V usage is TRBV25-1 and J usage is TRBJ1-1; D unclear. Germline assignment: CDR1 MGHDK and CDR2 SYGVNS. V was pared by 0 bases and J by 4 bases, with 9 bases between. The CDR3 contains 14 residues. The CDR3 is CASSEYAGSTEAFF. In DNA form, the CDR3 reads TGTGCCAGCAGTGAATACGCGGGGAGCACTGAAGCTTTCTTT.

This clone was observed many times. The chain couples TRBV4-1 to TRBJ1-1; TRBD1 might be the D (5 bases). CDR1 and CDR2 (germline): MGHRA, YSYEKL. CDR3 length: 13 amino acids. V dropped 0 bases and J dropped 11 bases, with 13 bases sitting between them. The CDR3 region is CASSQDGGVWAFF. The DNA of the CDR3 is TGCGCCAGCAGCCAAGATGGGGGGGTGTGGGCTTTCTTT.

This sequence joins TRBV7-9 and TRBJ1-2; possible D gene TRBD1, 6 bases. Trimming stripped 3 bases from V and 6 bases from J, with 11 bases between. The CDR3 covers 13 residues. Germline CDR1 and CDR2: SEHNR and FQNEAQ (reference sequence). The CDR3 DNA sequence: TGTGCCAGCAGCTTCTACAGGGCCGATGGCTACACCTTC. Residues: CASSFYRADGYTF.

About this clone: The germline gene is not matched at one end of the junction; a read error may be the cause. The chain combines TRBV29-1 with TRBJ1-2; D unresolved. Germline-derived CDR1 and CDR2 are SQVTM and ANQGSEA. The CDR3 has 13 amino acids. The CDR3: CSAEFRSLYGYTF. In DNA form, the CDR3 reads TGCAGCGCTGAATTTCGGAGCCTCTATGGCTACACCTTC.

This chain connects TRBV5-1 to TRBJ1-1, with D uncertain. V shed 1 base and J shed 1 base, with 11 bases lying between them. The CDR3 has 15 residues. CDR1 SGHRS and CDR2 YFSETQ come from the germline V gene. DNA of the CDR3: TGCGCCAGCAGCTTGAGTGCAGCGAAGAACACTGAAGCTTTCTTT. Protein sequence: CASSLSAAKNTEAFF.

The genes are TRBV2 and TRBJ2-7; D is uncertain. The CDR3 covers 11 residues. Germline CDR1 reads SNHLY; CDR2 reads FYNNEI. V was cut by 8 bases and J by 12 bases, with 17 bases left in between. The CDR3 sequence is CASHYAGGVYF. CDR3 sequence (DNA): TGTGCCAGCCATTATGCCGGCGGAGTGTACTTC.

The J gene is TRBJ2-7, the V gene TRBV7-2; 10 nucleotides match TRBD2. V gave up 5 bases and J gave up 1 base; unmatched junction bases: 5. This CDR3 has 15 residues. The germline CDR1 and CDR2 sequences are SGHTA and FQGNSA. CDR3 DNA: TGTGCCAGCAGCCGTCCACTAGCGGGATCCTACGAGCAGTACTTC. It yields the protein CASSRPLAGSYEQYF.

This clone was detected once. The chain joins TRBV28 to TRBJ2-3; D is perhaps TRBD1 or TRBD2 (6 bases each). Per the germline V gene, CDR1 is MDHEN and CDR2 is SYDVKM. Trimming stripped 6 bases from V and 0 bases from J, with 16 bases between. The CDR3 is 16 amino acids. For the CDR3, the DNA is TGTGCCAGCAGGGGCGCAGGGGAGGAGAGCACAGATACGCAGTATTTT. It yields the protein CASRGAGEESTDTQYF.

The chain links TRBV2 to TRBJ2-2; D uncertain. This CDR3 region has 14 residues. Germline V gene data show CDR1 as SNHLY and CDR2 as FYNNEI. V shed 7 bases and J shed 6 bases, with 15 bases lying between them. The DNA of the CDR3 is TGTGCCAGCACCCGAATTGGTTCGGCCGGGGAGCTGTTTTTT. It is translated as CASTRIGSAGELFF. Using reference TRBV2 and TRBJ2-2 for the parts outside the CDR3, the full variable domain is EPEVTQTPSHQVTQMGQEVILRCVPISNHLYFYWYRQILGQKVEFLVSFYNNEISEKSEIFDDQFSVERPDGSNFTLKIRSTKLEDSAMYFCASTRIGSAGELFFGEGSRLTVL.

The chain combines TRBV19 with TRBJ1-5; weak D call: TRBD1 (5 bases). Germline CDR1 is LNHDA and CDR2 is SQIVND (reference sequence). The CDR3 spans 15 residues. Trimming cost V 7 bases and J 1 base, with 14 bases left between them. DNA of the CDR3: TGTGCCAGTAAACCCCGGGACGGAAGCAATCAGCCCCAGCATTTT. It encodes CASKPRDGSNQPQHF.

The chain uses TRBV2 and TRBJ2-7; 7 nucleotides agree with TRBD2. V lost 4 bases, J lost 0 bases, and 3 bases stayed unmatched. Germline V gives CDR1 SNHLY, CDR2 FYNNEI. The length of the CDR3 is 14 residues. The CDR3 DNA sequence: TGTGCCAGCAGTGCTAGCGGACCCTCCTACGAGCAGTACTTC. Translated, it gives CASSASGPSYEQYF.

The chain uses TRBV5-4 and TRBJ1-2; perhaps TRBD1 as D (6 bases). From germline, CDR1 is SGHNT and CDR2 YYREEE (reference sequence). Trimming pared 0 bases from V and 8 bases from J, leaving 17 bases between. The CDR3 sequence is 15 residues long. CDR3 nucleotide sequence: TGTGCCAGCAGCTTGGATTTGAGGGGGACGAAAGGCTACACCTTC. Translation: CASSLDLRGTKGYTF.

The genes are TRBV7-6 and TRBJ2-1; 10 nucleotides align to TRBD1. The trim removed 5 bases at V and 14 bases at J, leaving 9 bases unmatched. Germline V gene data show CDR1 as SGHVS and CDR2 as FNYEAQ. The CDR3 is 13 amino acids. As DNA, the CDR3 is TGTGCCAGCAGCCAGGGACAGGGGCTAGAGGAGTTCTTC. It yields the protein CASSQGQGLEEFF.

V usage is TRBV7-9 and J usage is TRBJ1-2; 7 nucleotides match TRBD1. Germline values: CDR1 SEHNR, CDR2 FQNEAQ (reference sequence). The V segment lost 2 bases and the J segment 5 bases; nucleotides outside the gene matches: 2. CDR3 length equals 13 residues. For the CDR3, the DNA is TGTGCCAGCAGCTTAAAGACAGGGTATGGCTACACCTTC. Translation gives CASSLKTGYGYTF.